Sequencing of this TCR beta chain was carried out in a study of blood T cell repertoires in COVID-19. Turning to the study itself: Both acute and convalescent COVID-19 samples were obtained from the United States, Italy and Spain. The analysed material was cDNA or gDNA that came from T cells, B-cell-depleted T cells, or PBMCs.

The germline V and J ends were trimmed by 1 base and 9 bases, with 16 bases remaining between them. The germline V gene encodes CDR1 SEHNR and CDR2 FQNEAQ (reference sequence). The CDR3 has 16 residues. This clone has only a few counts. Original processing notes: By means of reference gene primer amplification, nucleated cell counts were estimated. Repertoires were generated with immunoSEQ multiplex PCR, while TCRdb's copy carries only in-frame clones and drops some. V, J and clone size were drawn from that table, and D and trimming were deduced from the DNA. The profile shows fewer than 350,000 clones, 80% to 95% of them singletons.

The origin of this receptor is a woman between 25 and 40 years old with COVID-19, enrolled during active disease. The chain uses TRBV7-9 and TRBJ1-6, with a weak D call TRBD1 (5 bases). Sequenced input: peripheral blood. The CDR3, as DNA: TGTGCCAGCAGCTTAGGGTCAGGCGGGGCAGGTTCACCCCTCCACTTT. Its translation is CASSLGSGGAGSPLHF.